A selection of T cell receptor beta chains follows, all from one sample in a study of blood T cell repertoires in COVID-19. Method: immunoSEQ multiplex PCR; TCRdb's copy keeps in-frame clones and lacks some. The profile shows 250,000 to 300,000 clones, roughly 88% of them singletons. The sample consisted of peripheral blood. The receptor source for this set is a woman in her seventies with COVID-19, enrolled during active disease. Each CDR3 is given with its conserved first and last residue. Fields, in order: clone size, J gene, V gene, D gene, CDR3 protein, CDR3 DNA. A D gene is named only where the DNA matches it firmly. Size values are once, few and many counts, or a class for expanded clones, and some rows have none.

>.|TRBJ1-6|TRBV5-1|TRBD1
CASSTGQGFSPLHF
TGCGCCAGCAGCACCGGACAGGGCTTTTCACCCCTCCACTTT
>once|TRBJ2-1|TRBV3-1/TRBV3-2|TRBD2
CASSPRTRTDYNEQFF
TGTGCCAGCAGCCCCCGGACTAGAACCGACTACAATGAGCAGTTCTTC
>.|TRBJ1-2|TRBV5-6|.
CASSLRDAYGYTF
TGTGCCAGCAGCCTGCGGGACGCTTATGGCTACACCTTC
>.|TRBJ2-7|TRBV7-9|TRBD2
CASSLSGRAYEQYF
TGTGCCAGCAGCTTATCTGGGAGGGCCTACGAGCAGTACTTC
>.|TRBJ2-1|TRBV18|.
CASSPRGVTYNEQFF
TGTGCCAGCTCACCCAGGGGGGTCACCTACAATGAGCAGTTCTTC
>.|TRBJ1-5|TRBV12-3/TRBV12-4|.
CASSPGTNQPQHF
TGTGCCAGCAGCCCCGGGACTAATCAGCCCCAGCATTTT
>.|TRBJ2-2|TRBV29-1|.
CSVVNSGVNTGELFF
TGCAGCGTTGTAAACTCAGGGGTGAACACCGGGGAGCTGTTTTTT
>.|TRBJ2-1|TRBV6-6|TRBD1
CASSYRDRVNEQFF
TGTGCCAGCAGTTACCGGGACAGAGTAAATGAGCAGTTCTTC
>.|TRBJ2-5|TRBV29-1|.
CSVEPGTVQETQYF
TGCAGCGTTGAGCCGGGTACCGTCCAAGAGACCCAGTACTTC
>.|TRBJ1-2|TRBV18|TRBD1
CASSPDREHGYTF
TGTGCCAGCTCACCGGACAGGGAGCATGGCTACACCTTC
>.|TRBJ2-7|TRBV4-1|.
CASSLGQGTYEQYF
TGCGCCAGCAGCCTGGGGCAGGGAACCTACGAGCAGTACTTC
>.|TRBJ2-2|TRBV10-3|TRBD1
CARPAPGQVFVQFTGELFF
TGTGCCAGGCCGGCCCCGGGACAGGTTTTTGTCCAATTCACCGGGGAGCTGTTTTTT
>.|TRBJ1-2|TRBV7-3|TRBD1
CASSSLHRGYGYTF
TGTGCCAGCAGCTCTCTTCACAGGGGGTATGGCTACACCTTC
>.|TRBJ2-2|TRBV5-1|TRBD1
CASSLLGDRATGELFF
TGCGCCAGCAGCTTGTTGGGGGACAGGGCCACCGGGGAGCTGTTTTTT
>.|TRBJ1-3|TRBV28|.
CASISGRTLSGNTIYF
TGTGCCAGCATCTCGGGGAGAACCCTCTCTGGAAACACCATATATTTT
>.|TRBJ2-2|TRBV11-3|TRBD1
CASSRRQGRIGELFF
TGTGCCAGCAGCCGACGACAGGGCCGGATCGGGGAGCTGTTTTTT
>.|TRBJ1-2|TRBV27|TRBD1
CASRTTGGNYGYTF
TGTGCCAGCAGAACAACAGGGGGAAACTATGGCTACACCTTC
>.|TRBJ2-1|TRBV15|TRBD1
CATLRDRALGEQFF
TGTGCCACTCTCCGGGACAGGGCATTGGGTGAGCAGTTCTTC
>.|TRBJ1-5|TRBV10-3|.
CAISENTGQPQHF
TGTGCCATCAGCGAAAATACTGGTCAGCCCCAGCATTTT
>.|TRBJ2-2|TRBV18|TRBD2
CASSPASGRPDGELFF
TGTGCCAGCTCACCGGCTAGCGGGAGGCCGGACGGGGAGCTGTTTTTT
>once|TRBJ1-2|TRBV4-1|TRBD1
CASSQGDRVSYGYTF
TGCGCCAGCAGCCAAGGGGACAGGGTTAGCTATGGCTACACCTTC
>.|TRBJ2-1|TRBV7-6|.
CASSFREDYNEQFF
TGTGCCAGCAGCTTCAGGGAGGATTACAATGAGCAGTTCTTC
>.|TRBJ2-7|TRBV3-1/TRBV3-2|.
CASSRARRVSYEQYF
TGTGCCAGCAGCCGAGCTCGCAGGGTCTCCTACGAGCAGTACTTC
>.|TRBJ2-5|TRBV5-1|TRBD2
CASSPGAVAGIQETQYF
TGCGCCAGCAGCCCCGGCGCGGTAGCGGGGATCCAAGAGACCCAGTACTTC
>.|TRBJ1-3|TRBV10-2|.
CASSEDRILENTIYF
TGCGCCAGCAGTGAGGACAGGATCCTGGAAAACACCATATATTTT
>.|TRBJ1-5|TRBV19|.
CASSIGGHLNNQPQHF
TGTGCCAGTAGTATAGGCGGACACTTAAACAATCAGCCCCAGCATTTT
>.|TRBJ1-2|TRBV27|TRBD1
CASSSDRVGYGYTF
TGTGCCAGCAGTTCGGACAGGGTGGGCTATGGCTACACCTTC
>.|TRBJ1-2|TRBV3-1/TRBV3-2|.
CASSQDIDRSPNYGYTF
TGTGCCAGCAGCCAAGACATCGACAGGAGTCCTAACTATGGCTACACCTTC
>.|TRBJ1-5|TRBV6-6|.
CASSYSDRNNQPQHF
TGTGCCAGCAGTTACTCCGACAGGAACAATCAGCCCCAGCATTTT
>.|TRBJ2-1|TRBV7-6|.
CASSLGAANNEQFF
TGTGCCAGCAGCTTAGGGGCAGCCAACAATGAGCAGTTCTTC
>.|TRBJ2-1|TRBV7-2|.
CASSLPTVNEQFF
TGTGCCAGCAGCTTACCTACGGTCAATGAGCAGTTCTTC
>.|TRBJ2-2|TRBV2|TRBD2
CASSELPAGGNTGELFF
TGTGCCAGCAGCGAACTCCCCGCGGGGGGTAACACCGGGGAGCTGTTTTTT
>few|TRBJ2-1|TRBV5-3|TRBD1
CARSLVHRDRRVYNEQFF
TGTGCCAGAAGCTTGGTCCATAGGGACAGGCGCGTATACAATGAGCAGTTCTTC
>.|TRBJ2-7|TRBV28|.
CASNRGPGAYEQYF
TGTGCCAGCAACAGGGGACCGGGGGCCTACGAGCAGTACTTC
>.|TRBJ1-5|TRBV19|TRBD1
CASRRDRDNQPQHF
TGTGCCAGTAGGCGAGACAGGGACAATCAGCCCCAGCATTTT
>.|TRBJ2-1|TRBV11-2|.
CASSPGTTEQFF
TGTGCCAGCAGCCCTGGGACAACTGAGCAGTTCTTC
>.|TRBJ1-2|TRBV20-1|TRBD1
CSASGQGVYTF
TGCAGTGCTAGCGGACAGGGGGTTTACACCTTC
>once|TRBJ1-5|TRBV7-8|.
CASSIAGPGGGNQPQHF
TGTGCCAGCAGCATAGCCGGACCGGGGGGTGGCAATCAGCCCCAGCATTTT
>.|TRBJ1-2|TRBV5-6|.
CASNKQGYGYTF
TGTGCCAGCAACAAACAGGGTTATGGCTACACCTTC
>once|TRBJ2-1|TRBV7-2|.
CASSFNGNSYNEQFF
TGTGCCAGCAGCTTCAACGGTAACTCCTACAATGAGCAGTTCTTC
>.|TRBJ2-7|TRBV6-1|TRBD1
CASSDLGQGYEQYF
TGTGCCAGCAGTGATTTAGGACAGGGGTACGAGCAGTACTTC
>.|TRBJ1-2|TRBV9|.
CASSVGDSNYGYTF
TGTGCCAGCAGCGTAGGCGACAGCAACTATGGCTACACCTTC